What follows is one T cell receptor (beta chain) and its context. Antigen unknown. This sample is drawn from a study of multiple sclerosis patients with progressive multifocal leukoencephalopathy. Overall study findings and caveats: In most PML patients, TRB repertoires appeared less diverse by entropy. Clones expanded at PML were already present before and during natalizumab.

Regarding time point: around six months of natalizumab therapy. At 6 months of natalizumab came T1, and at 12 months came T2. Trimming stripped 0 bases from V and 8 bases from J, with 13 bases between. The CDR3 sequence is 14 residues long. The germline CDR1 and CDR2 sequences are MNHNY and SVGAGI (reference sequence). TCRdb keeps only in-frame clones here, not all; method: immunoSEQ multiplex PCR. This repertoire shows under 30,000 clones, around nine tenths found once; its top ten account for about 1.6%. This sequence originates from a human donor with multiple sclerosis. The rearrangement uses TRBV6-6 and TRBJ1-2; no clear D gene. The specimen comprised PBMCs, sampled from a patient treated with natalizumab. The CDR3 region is CASSYSGQVGGYTF. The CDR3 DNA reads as TGTGCCAGCAGTTACTCAGGCCAGGTTGGAGGCTACACCTTC.